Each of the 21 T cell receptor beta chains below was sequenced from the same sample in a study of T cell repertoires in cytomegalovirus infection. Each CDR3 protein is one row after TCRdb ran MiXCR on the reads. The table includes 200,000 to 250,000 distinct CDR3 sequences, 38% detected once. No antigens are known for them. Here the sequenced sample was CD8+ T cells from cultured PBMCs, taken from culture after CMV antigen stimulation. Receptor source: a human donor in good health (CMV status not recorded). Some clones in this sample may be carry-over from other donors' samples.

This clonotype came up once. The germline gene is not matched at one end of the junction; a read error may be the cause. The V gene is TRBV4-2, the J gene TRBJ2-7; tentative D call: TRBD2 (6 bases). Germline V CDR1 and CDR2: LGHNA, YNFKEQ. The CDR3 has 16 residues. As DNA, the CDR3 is TGTGCCTGCAGCCAAGAAATCACAACGGGGGCCTACGAGCAGTACTTC. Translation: CACSQEITTGAYEQYF.

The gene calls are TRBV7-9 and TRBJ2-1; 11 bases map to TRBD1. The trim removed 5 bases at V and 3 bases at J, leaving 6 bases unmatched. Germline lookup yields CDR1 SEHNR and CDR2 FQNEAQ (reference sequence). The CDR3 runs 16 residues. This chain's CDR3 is CASSTPGTGGYNEQFF. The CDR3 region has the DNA TGTGCCAGCAGCACCCCCGGGACAGGGGGCTACAATGAGCAGTTCTTC.

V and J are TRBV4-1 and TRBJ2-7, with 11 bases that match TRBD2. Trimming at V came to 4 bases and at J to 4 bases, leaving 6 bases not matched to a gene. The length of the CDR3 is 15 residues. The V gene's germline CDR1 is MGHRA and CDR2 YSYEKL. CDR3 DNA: TGCGCCAGCAGCCTCGGGACTAGCGGTCTGTACGAGCAGTACTTC. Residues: CASSLGTSGLYEQYF.

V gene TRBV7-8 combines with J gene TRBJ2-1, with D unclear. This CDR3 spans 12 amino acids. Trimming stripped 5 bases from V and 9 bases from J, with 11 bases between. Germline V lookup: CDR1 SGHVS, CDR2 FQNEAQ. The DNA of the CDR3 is TGTGCCAGCAGCCCGAGAGTTGGTGAGCAGTTCTTC. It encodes CASSPRVGEQFF.

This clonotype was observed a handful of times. CDR3 sequence reads: CASSLEGRSWDYEQYF. DNA for the CDR3: TGTGCCAGCAGCTTGGAGGGGAGATCGTGGGACTACGAGCAGTACTTC. The V call is TRBV27, the J call TRBJ2-7; the D gene is possibly TRBD2 (6 bases). Germline CDR1 reads MNHEY; CDR2 reads SMNVEV (reference sequence). Trimming shortened V by 6 bases and J by 3 bases, and 21 bases separated the two germline ends. This CDR3 comprises 16 residues.

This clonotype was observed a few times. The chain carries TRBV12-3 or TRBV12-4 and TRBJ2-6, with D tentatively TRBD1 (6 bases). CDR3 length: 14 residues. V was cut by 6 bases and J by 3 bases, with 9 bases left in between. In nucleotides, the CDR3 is TGTGCCAGCAGGACAGGTTTTGGGGCCAACGTCCTGACTTTC. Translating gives CASRTGFGANVLTF.

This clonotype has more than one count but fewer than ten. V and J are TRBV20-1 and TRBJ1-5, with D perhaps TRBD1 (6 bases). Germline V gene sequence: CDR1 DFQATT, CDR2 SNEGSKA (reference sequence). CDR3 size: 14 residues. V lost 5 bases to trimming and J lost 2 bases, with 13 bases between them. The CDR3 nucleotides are TGCAGTGCTCATCACAGGGCGGGCAATCAGCCCCAGCATTTT. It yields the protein CSAHHRAGNQPQHF.

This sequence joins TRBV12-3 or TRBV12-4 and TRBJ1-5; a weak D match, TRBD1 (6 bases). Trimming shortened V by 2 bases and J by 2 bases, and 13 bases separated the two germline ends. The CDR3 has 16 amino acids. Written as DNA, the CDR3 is TGTGCCAGCAGTTTAAAGGGGGTCAGTGGCAATCAGCCCCAGCATTTT. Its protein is CASSLKGVSGNQPQHF.

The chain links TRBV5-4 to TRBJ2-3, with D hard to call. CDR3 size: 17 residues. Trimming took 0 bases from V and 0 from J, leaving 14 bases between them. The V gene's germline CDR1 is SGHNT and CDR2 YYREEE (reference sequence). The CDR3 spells CASSLGKHRASTDTQYF. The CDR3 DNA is TGTGCCAGCAGCTTGGGCAAGCACCGGGCTAGCACAGATACGCAGTATTTT.

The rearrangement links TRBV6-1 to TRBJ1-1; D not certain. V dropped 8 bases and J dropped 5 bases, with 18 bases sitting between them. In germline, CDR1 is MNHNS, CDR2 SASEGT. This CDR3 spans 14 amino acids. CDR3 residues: CASPISGGKTEAFF. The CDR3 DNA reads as TGTGCCAGCCCTATATCGGGAGGAAAAACTGAAGCTTTCTTT.

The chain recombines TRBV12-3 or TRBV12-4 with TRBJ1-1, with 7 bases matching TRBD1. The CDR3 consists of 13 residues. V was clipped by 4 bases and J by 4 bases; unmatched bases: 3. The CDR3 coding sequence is TGTGCCAGCAGTTCCAGGGGGGTCACTGAAGCTTTCTTT. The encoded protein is CASSSRGVTEAFF.

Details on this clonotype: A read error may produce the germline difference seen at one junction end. The CDR3 region is CATSTFLTGYSEQFF. The DNA for the CDR3 is TGTGCCACATCAACCTTCCTTACTGGCTACAGTGAGCAGTTCTTC. The genes are TRBV27 and TRBJ2-1; D call uncertain. The CDR3 is 15 residues long. Per germline, CDR1 MNHEY and CDR2 SMNVEV (reference sequence).

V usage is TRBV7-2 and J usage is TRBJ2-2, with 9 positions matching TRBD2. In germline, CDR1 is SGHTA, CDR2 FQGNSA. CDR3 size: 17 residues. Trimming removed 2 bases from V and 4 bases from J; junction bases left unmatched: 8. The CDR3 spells CASSLPFGSGSTGELFF. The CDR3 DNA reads TGTGCCAGCAGCTTACCCTTTGGTAGCGGGAGCACCGGGGAGCTGTTTTTT.

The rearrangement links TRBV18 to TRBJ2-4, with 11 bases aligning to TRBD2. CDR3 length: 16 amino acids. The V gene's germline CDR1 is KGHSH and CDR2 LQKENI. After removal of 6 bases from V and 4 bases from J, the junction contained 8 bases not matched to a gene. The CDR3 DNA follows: TGTGCCAGCTCTCTCGATCGGACTAGCGGGAAAAACATTCAGTACTTC. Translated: CASSLDRTSGKNIQYF.

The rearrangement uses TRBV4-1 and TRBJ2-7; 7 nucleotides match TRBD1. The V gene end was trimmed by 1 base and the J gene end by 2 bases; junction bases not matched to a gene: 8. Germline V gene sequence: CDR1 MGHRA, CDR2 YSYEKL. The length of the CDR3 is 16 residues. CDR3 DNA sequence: TGCGCCAGCAGCCAAGCCCCAGGGGGAATTACCTACGAGCAGTACTTC. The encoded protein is CASSQAPGGITYEQYF.

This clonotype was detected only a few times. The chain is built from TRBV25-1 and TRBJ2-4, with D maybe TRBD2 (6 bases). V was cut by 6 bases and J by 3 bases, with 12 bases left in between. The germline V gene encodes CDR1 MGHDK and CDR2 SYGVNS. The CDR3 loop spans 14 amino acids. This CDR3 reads CASRGPGGKNIQYF. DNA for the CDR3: TGTGCCAGCAGGGGTCCCGGGGGCAAAAACATTCAGTACTTC. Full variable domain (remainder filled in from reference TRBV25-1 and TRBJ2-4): EADIYQTPRYLVIGTGKKITLECSQTMGHDKMYWYQQDPGMELHLIHYSYGVNSTEKGDLSSESTVSRIRTEHFPLTLESARPSHTSQYLCASRGPGGKNIQYFGAGTRLSVL.

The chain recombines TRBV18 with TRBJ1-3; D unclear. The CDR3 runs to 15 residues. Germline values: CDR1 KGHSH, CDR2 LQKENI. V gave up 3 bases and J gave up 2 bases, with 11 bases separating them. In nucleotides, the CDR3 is TGTGCCAGCTCACCGCCATGGACGGCTGGAAACACCATATATTTT. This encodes CASSPPWTAGNTIYF.

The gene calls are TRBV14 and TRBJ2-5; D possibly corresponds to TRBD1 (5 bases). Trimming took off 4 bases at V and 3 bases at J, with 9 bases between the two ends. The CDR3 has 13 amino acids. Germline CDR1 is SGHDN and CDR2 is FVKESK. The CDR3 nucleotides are TGTGCCAGCAGCCCCCCCAGGGAAGAGACCCAGTACTTC. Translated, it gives CASSPPREETQYF.

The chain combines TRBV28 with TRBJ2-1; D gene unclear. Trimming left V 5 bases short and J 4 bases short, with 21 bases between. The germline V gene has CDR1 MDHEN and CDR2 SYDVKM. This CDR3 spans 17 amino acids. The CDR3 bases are TGTGCCAGCAGTCCACCGTTTGAGGAAGAATTATACAATGAGCAGTTCTTC. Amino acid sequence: CASSPPFEEELYNEQFF.

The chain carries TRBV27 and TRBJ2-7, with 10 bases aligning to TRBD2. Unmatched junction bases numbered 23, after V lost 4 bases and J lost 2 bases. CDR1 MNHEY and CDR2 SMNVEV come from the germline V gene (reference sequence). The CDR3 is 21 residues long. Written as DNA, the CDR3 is TGTGCCAGCAGTTCGATGAGTTACCCCCTCGAGCGGGAGGGCCCGGCCTACGAGCAGTACTTC. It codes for CASSSMSYPLEREGPAYEQYF.

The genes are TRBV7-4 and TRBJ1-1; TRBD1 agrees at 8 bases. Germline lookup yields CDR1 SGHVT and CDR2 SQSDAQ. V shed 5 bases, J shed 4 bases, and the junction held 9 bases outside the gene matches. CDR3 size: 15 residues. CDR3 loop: CASSAPGQALTEAFF. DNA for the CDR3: TGTGCCAGCAGCGCCCCGGGACAGGCCCTCACTGAAGCTTTCTTT.